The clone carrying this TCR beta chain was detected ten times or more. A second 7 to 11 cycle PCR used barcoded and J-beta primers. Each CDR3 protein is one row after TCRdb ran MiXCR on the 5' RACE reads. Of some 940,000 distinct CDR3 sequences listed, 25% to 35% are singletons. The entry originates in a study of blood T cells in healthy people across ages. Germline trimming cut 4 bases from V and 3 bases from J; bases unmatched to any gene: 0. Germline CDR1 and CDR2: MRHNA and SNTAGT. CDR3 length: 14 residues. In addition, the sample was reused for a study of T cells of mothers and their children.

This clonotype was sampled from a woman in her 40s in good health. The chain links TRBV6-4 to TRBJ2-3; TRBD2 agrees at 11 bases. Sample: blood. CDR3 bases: TGTGCCAGCAGTGTAGCGGGGGGGACAGATACGCAGTATTTT. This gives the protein CASSVAGGTDTQYF.